The clone carrying this TCR beta chain was observed a single time. In the original processing: Scientists estimated how many nucleated cells there were by amplifying reference gene primers. Produced via immunoSEQ multiplex PCR; TCRdb's table is partial and in-frame only. V and J calls and clone size come straight from that table; D and trimming were deduced from the DNA. Of 100,000 to 150,000 clones listed, around nine tenths were seen once; the top ten hold 0.7% to 0.9%. The CDR3 has 12 amino acids. CDR1 and CDR2 from the germline V gene are SGHNT and YENEEA. V gave up 5 bases and J gave up 1 base, with 5 bases separating them. These data belong to a study of blood T cell repertoires in COVID-19. The overall study: Samples came from the United States, Italy and Spain, spanning acute and convalescent COVID-19. PBMCs, B-cell-depleted T cells, or T cells were the source of the cDNA or gDNA that made up the material.

The TCR comes from a woman in her fifties or sixties with active or convalescent COVID-19. The sequenced material came from peripheral blood. The chain combines TRBV11-3 with TRBJ1-1; no reliable D call. The CDR3 DNA reads TGTGCCAGCAGCCGGGGGAACACTGAAGCTTTCTTT. It codes for CASSRGNTEAFF.